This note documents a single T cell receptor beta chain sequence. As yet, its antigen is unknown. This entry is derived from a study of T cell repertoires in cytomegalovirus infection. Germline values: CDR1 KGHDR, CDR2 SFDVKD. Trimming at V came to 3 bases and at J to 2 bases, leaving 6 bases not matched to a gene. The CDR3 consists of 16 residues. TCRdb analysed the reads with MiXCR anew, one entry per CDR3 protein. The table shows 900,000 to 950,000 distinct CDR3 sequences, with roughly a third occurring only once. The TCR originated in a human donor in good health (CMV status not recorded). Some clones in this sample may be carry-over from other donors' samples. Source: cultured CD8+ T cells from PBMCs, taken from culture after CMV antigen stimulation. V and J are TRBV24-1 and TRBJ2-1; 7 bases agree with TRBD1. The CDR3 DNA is TGTGCCACCAGTGATGAACAGGGGCCACCCTACAATGAGCAGTTCTTC. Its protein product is CATSDEQGPPYNEQFF.